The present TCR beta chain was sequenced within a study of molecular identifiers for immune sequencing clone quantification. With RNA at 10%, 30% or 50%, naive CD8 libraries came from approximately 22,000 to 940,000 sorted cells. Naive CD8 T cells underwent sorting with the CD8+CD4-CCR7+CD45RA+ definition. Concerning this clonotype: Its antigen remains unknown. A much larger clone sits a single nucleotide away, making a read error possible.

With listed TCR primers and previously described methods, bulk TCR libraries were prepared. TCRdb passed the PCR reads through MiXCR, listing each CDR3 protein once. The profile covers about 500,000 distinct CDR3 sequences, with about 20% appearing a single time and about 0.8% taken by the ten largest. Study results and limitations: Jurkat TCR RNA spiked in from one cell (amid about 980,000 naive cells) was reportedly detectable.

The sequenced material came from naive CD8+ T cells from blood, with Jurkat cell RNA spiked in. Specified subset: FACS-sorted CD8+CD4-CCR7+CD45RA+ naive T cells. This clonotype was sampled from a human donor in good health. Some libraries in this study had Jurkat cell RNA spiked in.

The CDR3 DNA sequence: TGTGCCCGCAGTTTTGGGCGGAGCACAGATACGCAGTATTTT. Residues: CARSFGRSTDTQYF. The rearrangement links TRBV28 to TRBJ2-3, with D unclear. The V gene's germline CDR1 is MDHEN and CDR2 SYDVKM. This CDR3 comprises 14 residues.